This T cell receptor (beta chain) was captured in a study of cytomegalovirus exposure and HLA in healthy donors. Study results and caveats: There were some V segments, including TRBV6-2 and TRBV6-3, excluded as indistinguishable.

PCR was performed using 60 Vbeta and 13 Jbeta primers. Assay: immunoSEQ multiplex PCR; the TCRdb copy retains only in-frame clones and omits some. The sample records 110,000 to 150,000 clones, roughly 65% being singletons. From germline, CDR1 is SGHVS and CDR2 FQNEAQ. The V segment lost 2 bases and the J segment 6 bases; nucleotides outside the gene matches: 11. CDR3 length: 17 amino acids. In regard to this clone: Its specificity is unknown.

This sequence originates from a woman aged 25 to 39 in good health and CMV-seronegative. Sequencing was done on a sample of PBMCs. The gene calls are TRBV7-8 and TRBJ2-1, with 9 bases identical to TRBD2. In DNA, the CDR3 is TGTGCCAGCAGCTTAAACAGCGCTAGCGGGACTACCAATGAGCAGTTCTTC. It codes for CASSLNSASGTTNEQFF. Combining the CDR3 with reference TRBV7-8 and TRBJ2-1 gives the whole variable domain GAGVSQSPRYKVAKRGQDVALRCDPISGHVSLFWYQQALGQGPEFLTYFQNEAQLDKSGLPSDRFFAERPEGSVSTLKIQRTQQEDSAVYLCASSLNSASGTTNEQFFGPGTRLTVL.